This is a list of T cell receptor beta chains from one sample in a study of cytomegalovirus exposure and HLA in healthy donors. The method was immunoSEQ multiplex PCR; TCRdb's version includes in-frame clones alone and lacks a portion of them. The specimen's table records roughly 80,000 clones. The sequenced material came from PBMCs. These receptors were taken from a man between 45 and 60 years old in good health and CMV-seropositive. CDR3s include the opening cysteine and the closing phenylalanine or tryptophan. The D gene is left open where the match is weak.

cdr3_nt cdr3_aa d_call j_call v_call
TGCGCCAGCAGCCAAGATCCCAGGGAGGGTGAAAAACTGTTTTTT CASSQDPREGEKLFF - TRBJ1-4 TRBV4-1
TGTGCCAGCAGTCCCCCGACAGGGAACCCCTACGAGCAGTACTTC CASSPPTGNPYEQYF TRBD1 TRBJ2-7 TRBV28
TGTGCCAGCAGTGGGAGACAGGCCCTCTCCTACGAGCAGTACTTC CASSGRQALSYEQYF - TRBJ2-7 TRBV6-1
TGTGCCAGCAGCTTGGATGTACGGTGGGGGGCCAACGTCCTGACTTTC CASSLDVRWGANVLTF - TRBJ2-6 TRBV5-8
TGTGCCATCAGTGAGTCCAGGGAAATTAATTCACCCCTCCACTTT CAISESREINSPLHF - TRBJ1-6 TRBV10-3
TGTGCCATCAGTCGGGACATCTATAGCAATCAGCCCCAGCATTTT CAISRDIYSNQPQHF - TRBJ1-5 TRBV10-3
TGCGCCAGCAGCTTGATCCCCGGGACAGCGAACACCGGGGAGCTGTTTTTT CASSLIPGTANTGELFF TRBD1 TRBJ2-2 TRBV5-1
TGCAGCCCGTTGGACAGGGGAGAGACCCAGTACTTC CSPLDRGETQYF TRBD1 TRBJ2-5 TRBV29-1
TGTGCCACCAGCAATAGCGGGAGACAAGATACGCAGTATTTT CATSNSGRQDTQYF TRBD2 TRBJ2-3 TRBV15
TGTGCCAGCAGCAGAAGACAGGGGGCAAATCGGCCCCAGCATTTT CASSRRQGANRPQHF TRBD1 TRBJ1-5 TRBV5-6
TGTGCCAGTAGTATGACAGGGCGATCCCGATACCAAGAGACCCAGTACTTC CASSMTGRSRYQETQYF TRBD1 TRBJ2-5 TRBV19
TGTGCCAGCGGGGCAGATTATGGCTACACCTTC CASGADYGYTF - TRBJ1-2 TRBV2
TGTGCCAGCACGGTTTCTGCGGGAAACACCATATATTTT CASTVSAGNTIYF - TRBJ1-3 TRBV6-5
TGTGCCAGCTCACGCTTACTCAGGGTAATGAACACTGAAGCTTTCTTT CASSRLLRVMNTEAFF - TRBJ1-1 TRBV18
TGTGCCATGGGGAGCGGGACTCGACTGTCAGATACGCAGTATTTT CAMGSGTRLSDTQYF TRBD2 TRBJ2-3 TRBV28
TGTGCCAGCAGGGTTCCGGGGGTACGAGAAGGAAAACTGTTTTTT CASRVPGVREGKLFF - TRBJ1-4 TRBV11-2
TGTGCCAGCAGTTTCGGGACAGGGGGCCATCAGCCCCAGCATTTT CASSFGTGGHQPQHF TRBD1 TRBJ1-5 TRBV27
TGTGCCAGCAGCCGGACAGCTATGAACACTGAAGCTTTCTTT CASSRTAMNTEAFF - TRBJ1-1 TRBV28
TGTGCCAGCAGCCCCGTCAGGGTACCCTTTGGCTACACCTTC CASSPVRVPFGYTF - TRBJ1-2 TRBV5-6
TGTGCCAGCAGCTCTTCGACATCTCCTACACCCCTCCACTTT CASSSSTSPTPLHF - TRBJ1-6 TRBV7-6
TGTGCCAGTAGTAACCAGCACAGCACCGGGGAGCTGTTTTTT CASSNQHSTGELFF - TRBJ2-2 TRBV19
TGTGCCAGCAGTTCCCGGGACACTGGCACAGATACGCAGTATTTT CASSSRDTGTDTQYF - TRBJ2-3 TRBV27
TGTGCCAGCAGTGAAGCGCTTCGGGGTAGCGGTGAAAAACTGTTTTTT CASSEALRGSGEKLFF - TRBJ1-4 TRBV6-1